This T cell receptor beta chain was sequenced for a study of PD-L1 blockade in urothelial cancer (TCRdb year 2017). Describing the broader study: Every patient began therapy in 2014 and was given atezolizumab 1,200 mg intravenously every 3 weeks. About 90% of the roughly 30 patients were males with bladder-origin urothelial cancer, and about 60% of the roughly 29 reported a prior smoking history. An ECOG performance status of 0 or 1 was recorded for the patients, and 0 to 3 prior chemotherapy regimens had been received by the patients. Blood samples were analyzed at two time points: 3 weeks after treatment start (second dose) and 6 weeks after treatment start. Blood samples gave a median of approximately 150,000 T cells and approximately 81,000 unique TCRs, with a median clonality of around 0.08. The study was an exploratory multi-omic analysis of somatic, immune and clinical correlates of response to PD-L1 blockade with atezolizumab in urothelial cancer. TCR sequencing covered pretreatment tumor samples and matched, serially collected peripheral blood taken before and after atezolizumab treatment. Progression-free survival longer than 6 months counted as durable clinical benefit, and TCR features were additionally tested against both progression-free and overall survival. In the same patients who had TCR sequencing, pretreatment tumors also underwent whole exome sequencing and RNA sequencing. Durable clinical benefit was achieved by nine patients and was not achieved by 20 patients. Pretreatment blood TCR-seq was available for around 29 patients, at least one posttreatment blood collection was obtained for around 25 patients, and tumor TCR-seq was available for around 25 patients.

Results and caveats for the whole study, not just this receptor: Improved progression-free and overall survival was associated with having pretreatment peripheral blood TCR clonality below the median. Because the sample size was small (n of about 30) and many of the analyses were exploratory, the results are meant to be hypothesis-generating. Patients with durable benefit showed greater expansion of tumor-associated TCR clones in peripheral blood 3 weeks after starting treatment (n = 22, p = 0.022).

A total of some 30 patients with locally advanced or metastatic urothelial carcinoma, treated at Memorial Sloan Kettering on a trial protocol, made up the cohort. Peripheral blood mononuclear cells were collected pretreatment and during treatment, with between 1 and 8 total time points obtained per patient. The Qiagen DNeasy Blood extraction kit was used to purify genomic DNA from total PBMCs and from tumor samples. PBMCs were collected pretreatment and during treatment and were isolated and stored as previously described. Each PCR received spiked-in synthetic TCR analog templates so that absolute template abundance could be estimated from read counts. TCRbeta CDR3 regions were amplified from genomic DNA with bias-controlled V and J gene primers using the immunoSEQ assay. Sequencing of rearranged TCRbeta segments was performed at approximately 20X coverage. For the original study's pipeline: Clustering was used to correct sequencing errors, and CDR3s were annotated against IMGT so that V, D and J genes could be assigned. Only productive TCRbeta rearrangements were used in downstream analyses, excluding out-of-frame or stop-codon sequences. Clonality was computed as one minus Shannon entropy normalized by the log of the number of unique productive sequences. Fisher's exact test with Benjamini-Hochberg correction, at a threshold of adjusted p below 0.01, was used to find clones that differed between time points or between blood and tumor. The table comes from immuneACCESS by way of TCRdb, which keeps in-frame sequences with V and J called. Part of the clones is missing from these tables; in studies checked, under half for an unresolved V gene and the rest for unknown reasons. That table gives V, J and clone size, and the DNA gave D and trimming. The sample table holds about 91,000 clones, of which roughly 90% were seen once. The ten biggest clones cover approximately 10% of the sample.

On this clone itself: Its binding antigen is unknown. Within one base of it there is no much larger clone, and no base qualities were kept.

As encoded in the germline V gene (reference sequence), CDR1 is MNHNY while CDR2 is SVGAGI. The CDR3 numbers 15 residues from cysteine through phenylalanine. The CDR3 DNA has 45 bases and is translated from base 1. Compared with germline, V lacks 2 bases and J lacks 4 bases; bases without a gene match: 6. This TCR derives from a man aged 55 to 70 with urothelial cancer. This sequence uses TRBV6-6 and TRBJ2-7, and 9 junctional nucleotides match TRBD2. This sample comprised PBMCs, obtained around atezolizumab (anti-PD-L1) treatment. The CDR3 region reads CASSYGAGGQYEQYF. Read as DNA, the sequence is TGTGCCAGCAGTTACGGAGCGGGGGGTCAATACGAGCAGTACTTC.